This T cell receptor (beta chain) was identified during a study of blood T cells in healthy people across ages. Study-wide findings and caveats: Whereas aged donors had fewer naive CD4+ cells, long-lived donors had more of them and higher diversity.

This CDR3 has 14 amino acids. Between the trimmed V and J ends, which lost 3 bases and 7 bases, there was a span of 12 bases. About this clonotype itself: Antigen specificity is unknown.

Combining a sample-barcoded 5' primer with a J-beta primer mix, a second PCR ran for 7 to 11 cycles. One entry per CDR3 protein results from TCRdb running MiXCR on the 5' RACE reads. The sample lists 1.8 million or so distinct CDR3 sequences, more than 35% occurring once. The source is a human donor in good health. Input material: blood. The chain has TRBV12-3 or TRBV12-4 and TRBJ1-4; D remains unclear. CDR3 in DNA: TGTGCCAGCAGTTTCATGGGGTTGCGTGAAAAACTGTTTTTT. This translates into CASSFMGLREKLFF.